The present T cell receptor (beta chain) was sequenced within a study of blood T cells in healthy people across ages. Whole-study findings and limits: Diversity estimated from one million T cells was considered an underestimate.

V was pared by 5 bases and J by 8 bases, with 5 bases of the junction left unmatched. This CDR3 is built from 13 residues. Germline V lookup: CDR1 SGHTA, CDR2 FQGNSA. Together with a sample-barcoded 5' primer, a J-beta primer mix was included in a second PCR lasting roughly 6 to 12 cycles. TCRdb reanalysed the 5' RACE reads using MiXCR and keeps one entry per CDR3 protein. The data show around 710,000 distinct CDR3 sequences, with about 40% seen just once and 20% to 25% held by the top ten. This clonotype showed up just a few times. What it binds is unknown. This receptor was obtained from a woman aged 60-75 years in good health. Sequencing was performed on blood. The chain combines TRBV7-2 with TRBJ1-2; 10 bases agree with TRBD1. CDR3 sequence: CASSRQGARGYTF. CDR3 sequence (DNA): TGTGCCAGCAGCCGACAGGGGGCGCGAGGCTACACCTTC.